Below, 21 T cell receptor beta chains from the same sample are listed, as sequenced in a study of blood T cell repertoires in COVID-19. The repertoire was sequenced with immunoSEQ multiplex PCR; TCRdb's copy has only in-frame clones and lacks some. The sample lists under 150,000 clones; around nine tenths were seen once. Material for sequencing was peripheral blood. The receptors originated from a human donor with active COVID-19. The donor label of this sample is uncertain.

The CDR3 protein is CASSLEAPRADTQYF. The CDR3 region has the DNA TGTGCCAGCAGCTTAGAGGCGCCTAGAGCAGATACGCAGTATTTT. V usage is TRBV7-9 and J usage is TRBJ2-3; no clear D. Trimming took off 1 base at V and 4 bases at J, with 12 bases between the two ends. Germline CDR1 SEHNR, CDR2 FQNEAQ (reference sequence). The CDR3 is made up of 15 amino acids.

The rearrangement joins TRBV7-2 to TRBJ2-7; a weak D match, TRBD2 (7 bases). This CDR3 region has 15 residues. CDR1 and CDR2 (germline): SGHTA, FQGNSA. V was cut by 1 base and J by 3 bases, with 13 bases left in between. CDR3 in DNA: TGTGCCAGCAGCTTAGTTGGGGGGGGCGGCTACGAGCAGTACTTC. Encoded protein: CASSLVGGGGYEQYF.

The rearrangement links TRBV6-5 to TRBJ1-3; D ambiguous. The CDR3 is 13 residues long. CDR1 and CDR2 from the germline V gene are MNHEY and SVGAGI. Trimming pared 5 bases from V and 0 bases from J, leaving 5 bases between. The CDR3 DNA reads TGTGCCAGCAGTACTAACTCTGGAAACACCATATATTTT. This translates into CASSTNSGNTIYF.

For the CDR3, the DNA is TGTGCCAGCAGCTTGGTTGCGGGGGGTTACGCTGAAGCTTTCTTT. Residues: CASSLVAGGYAEAFF. The J gene is TRBJ1-1, the V gene TRBV5-6; D possibly corresponds to TRBD1 (5 bases). This CDR3 contains 15 residues. Trimming cost V 0 bases and J 6 bases, with 15 bases left between them. Germline-derived CDR1 and CDR2 are SGHDT and YYEEEE.

The genes are TRBV7-6 and TRBJ2-7; 8 bases match TRBD1. CDR1 is SGHVS, CDR2 FNYEAQ, per germline. The length of the CDR3 is 15 residues. Germline trimming cut 4 bases from V and 3 bases from J; bases unmatched to any gene: 8. The DNA for the CDR3 is TGTGCCAGCAGCTCGCAAGGACAGGGAGTCTACGAGCAGTACTTC. Translating gives CASSSQGQGVYEQYF.

The J gene is TRBJ2-7, the V gene TRBV30; 7 positions match TRBD1. The CDR3 contains 14 residues. Trimming took 3 bases from V and 2 from J; bases not matched to a gene: 7. Per germline, CDR1 GTSNPN and CDR2 SVGIG (reference sequence). The CDR3 coding sequence is TGTGCCTGGAGAAGACAGGGAATGGCCTACGAGCAGTACTTC. Translated, it gives CAWRRQGMAYEQYF.

The chain uses TRBV27 and TRBJ2-7; 13 bases match TRBD2. The V segment lost 6 bases and the J segment 3 bases; nucleotides outside the gene matches: 5. The CDR3 is made up of 15 amino acids. Per the germline V gene, CDR1 is MNHEY and CDR2 is SMNVEV (reference sequence). The CDR3 sequence: CASSRGLAGVYEQYF. In DNA, the CDR3 is TGTGCCAGCAGCCGAGGACTAGCGGGGGTCTACGAGCAGTACTTC.

The rearrangement links TRBV13 to TRBJ1-6; D uncertain. The CDR3 runs to 17 residues. Germline V gene data show CDR1 as PRHDT and CDR2 as FYEKMQ (reference sequence). Between the trimmed V and J ends, which lost 0 bases and 8 bases, there was a span of 17 bases. CDR3 protein: CASSLGLSGFFDSPLHF. The CDR3 coding sequence is TGTGCCAGCAGCTTAGGCCTTTCGGGGTTCTTCGATTCACCCCTCCACTTT.

In nucleotides, the CDR3 is TGCGCCAGCAGCTTGGCCCCCTCTAGCGGAAAAGAGACCCAGTACTTC. It yields the protein CASSLAPSSGKETQYF. The chain combines TRBV5-1 with TRBJ2-5; 7 bases align to TRBD2. CDR1 is SGHRS and CDR2 is YFSETQ in the germline V gene. Losses at the gene ends were 0 bases for V and 3 bases for J; bases not matched to a gene: 8. The CDR3 contains 16 residues.

The J gene is TRBJ1-4, the V gene TRBV12-5; TRBD1 matches 7 bases. From germline, CDR1 is LGHNT and CDR2 FRNRAP. J gave up 4 bases and V 6 bases, and 11 bases lay outside the gene matches. This CDR3 has 16 residues. The CDR3 region has the DNA TGTGCTAGTGGGTCCGGTAGGGGGCAGGGTAATGAAAAACTGTTTTTT. This translates into CASGSGRGQGNEKLFF.

The V gene is TRBV28, the J gene TRBJ1-5; TRBD1 aligns across 12 bases. The germline CDR1 and CDR2 sequences are MDHEN and SYDVKM. With V trimmed by 0 bases and J by 7 bases, 1 base remained unmatched. The CDR3 contains 15 residues. Here the CDR3 reads CASSLWGQGAQPQHF. For the CDR3, the DNA is TGTGCCAGCAGTTTATGGGGACAGGGGGCCCAGCCCCAGCATTTT.

The chain has TRBV24-1 and TRBJ2-2; D is unclear. The germline V gene encodes CDR1 KGHDR and CDR2 SFDVKD. The V end lost 0 bases, the J end lost 5 bases, and 12 bases lay between the germline ends. CDR3 length: 16 amino acids. CDR3 coding DNA: TGTGCCACCAGTGATTTGAGTGTTCAGATAACCGGGGAGCTGTTTTTT. As protein: CATSDLSVQITGELFF.

This chain connects TRBV5-6 to TRBJ1-2, with TRBD1 matching over 11 bases. Germline values: CDR1 SGHDT, CDR2 YYEEEE. The CDR3 contains 17 residues. The J segment lost 0 bases and the V segment lost 1 base, leaving 5 bases of the junction unmatched. The CDR3 nucleotides read TGTGCCAGCAGCTTGACGGGACAGGGGGGAGCTAACTATGGCTACACCTTC. As protein: CASSLTGQGGANYGYTF. Combining the CDR3 with reference TRBV5-6 and TRBJ1-2 gives the whole variable domain DAGVTQSPTHLIKTRGQQVTLRCSPKSGHDTVSWYQQALGQGPQFIFQYYEEEERQRGNFPDRFSGHQFPNYSSELNVNALLLGDSALYLCASSLTGQGGANYGYTFGSGTRLTVV.

The J gene is TRBJ1-1, the V gene TRBV5-1, with D uncertain. Trimming left V 0 bases short and J 11 bases short, with 23 bases between. This CDR3 is 16 amino acids long. Germline-derived CDR1 and CDR2 are SGHRS and YFSETQ. CDR3 DNA: TGCGCCAGCAGCTTGGGCGGGGAAAGTGAGAGGGCTAAGGCTTTCTTT. Translated, it gives CASSLGGESERAKAFF. Using reference TRBV5-1 and TRBJ1-1 for the parts outside the CDR3, the full variable domain is KAGVTQTPRYLIKTRGQQVTLSCSPISGHRSVSWYQQTPGQGLQFLFEYFSETQRNKGNFPGRFSGRQFSNSRSEMNVSTLELGDSALYLCASSLGGESERAKAFFGQGTRLTVV.

This rearrangement joins TRBV7-8 to TRBJ1-2, with 9 bases fitting TRBD1. J gave up 2 bases and V 1 base, and 8 bases lay outside the gene matches. The CDR3 is 17 residues long. Germline values: CDR1 SGHVS, CDR2 FQNEAQ. In DNA form, the CDR3 reads TGTGCCAGCAGCTTAGTAGGTGGGACAGGGTTAAACTATGGCTACACCTTC. Protein product: CASSLVGGTGLNYGYTF.

The V call is TRBV4-2, the J call TRBJ2-7, with TRBD2 matching 8 bases. The germline V gene encodes CDR1 LGHNA and CDR2 YNFKEQ. J was trimmed by 4 bases and V by 0 bases; bases with no gene match: 14. The CDR3 sequence is 18 residues long. The CDR3 loop reads CASSQDYGRSGGLYEQYF. CDR3 sequence (DNA): TGTGCCAGCAGCCAAGATTATGGCAGGAGCGGGGGTCTGTACGAGCAGTACTTC.

This chain joins TRBV6-6 and TRBJ2-3; D unclear. Germline V gives CDR1 MNHNY, CDR2 SVGAGI (reference sequence). CDR3 length: 12 residues. With 5 bases removed from V and 9 bases from J, the gap between germline ends came to 12 bases. CDR3 in amino acids: CASSDPTVTQYF. In nucleotides, the CDR3 is TGTGCCAGCAGTGACCCAACAGTCACGCAGTATTTT.

The chain combines TRBV19 with TRBJ2-1; TRBD2 aligns across 10 bases. This CDR3 has 15 residues. J lost 4 bases, V lost 10 bases, and 10 bases had no gene match. Germline lookup yields CDR1 LNHDA and CDR2 SQIVND (reference sequence). CDR3 bases: TGTGCCACCGGGCGCCTAGCGGGGGAATACAATGAGCAGTTCTTC. As protein: CATGRLAGEYNEQFF.

V is TRBV2 and J is TRBJ1-6, with 8 bases identical to TRBD1. Trimming removed 3 bases from V and 10 bases from J; junction bases left unmatched: 5. Looked up from germline, CDR1 is SNHLY and CDR2 is FYNNEI. The CDR3 runs to 14 residues. The CDR3 DNA is TGTGCCAGCAGTGAGTCAGGGGGCAGGTCACCCCTCCACTTT. It is translated as CASSESGGRSPLHF.

The rearrangement uses TRBV13 and TRBJ1-1, with D unclear. Germline values: CDR1 PRHDT, CDR2 FYEKMQ (reference sequence). The CDR3 has 16 amino acids. V lost 4 bases and J 1 base, leaving 16 bases between the germline ends. The CDR3, as DNA: TGTGCCAGCAGCTCCTCCGGCGGGCCCCGGAACACTGAAGCTTTCTTT. This encodes CASSSSGGPRNTEAFF.

The table lists this clone with a few counts. The genes are TRBV4-3 and TRBJ1-2, with unresolved D. Per the germline V gene, CDR1 is LGHNA and CDR2 is YSLEER. The CDR3 has 14 residues. V was pared by 2 bases and J by 6 bases, with 13 bases between. CDR3 in DNA: TGCGCCAGCAGCCAATTTCTGAGGTCGGATGGCTACACCTTC. The encoded protein is CASSQFLRSDGYTF.